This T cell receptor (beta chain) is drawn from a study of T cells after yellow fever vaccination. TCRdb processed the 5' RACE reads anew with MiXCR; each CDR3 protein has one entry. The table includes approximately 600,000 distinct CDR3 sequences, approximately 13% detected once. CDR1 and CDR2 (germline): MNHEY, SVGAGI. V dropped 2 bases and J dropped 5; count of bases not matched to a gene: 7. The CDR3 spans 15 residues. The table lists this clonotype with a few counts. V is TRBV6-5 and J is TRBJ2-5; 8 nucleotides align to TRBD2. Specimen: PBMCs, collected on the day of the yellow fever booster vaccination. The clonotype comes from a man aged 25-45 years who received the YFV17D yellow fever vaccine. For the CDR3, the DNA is TGTGCCAGCAGTTACCCGGGAGGGCCTAGGGAGACCCAGTACTTC. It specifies CASSYPGGPRETQYF.